The rows below give T cell receptor beta chains drawn from one sample of a study of tumor-infiltrating lymphocytes in primary liver carcinoma. A single record per CDR3 protein comes from TCRdb applying MiXCR to the multiplex PCR reads. Of around 120,000 distinct CDR3 sequences listed, approximately 68% were seen once; the top ten hold roughly 8.1%. The sequencing sample was made of tumor-adjacent normal liver tissue. The origin of the receptors is a woman in her sixties with primary liver carcinoma and hepatitis B virus infection. CDR3s leave out the opening cysteine and the closing phenylalanine or tryptophan. The order of the fields is CDR3 protein, V gene, J gene.

TSTKGTAGTQH	TRBV12-3/TRBV12-4	TRBJ2-5
ASSQGGQYNEQF	TRBV4-1	TRBJ2-1
ADSSRLAGHTDTQY	TRBV7-8	TRBJ2-3
SAGGDIYGYI	TRBV29-1	TRBJ1-2
ASRPGPTNEKLF	TRBV28	TRBJ1-4
VSSSGTEYSYI	TRBV11-2	TRBJ1-2
ASFQDRTDTEAF	TRBV12-3/TRBV12-4	TRBJ1-1
ASSPDRANEQF	TRBV18	TRBJ2-1
ASSYGARNTDTQY	TRBV6-2/TRBV6-3	TRBJ2-3
ASSLGGALGNTIY	TRBV5-1	TRBJ1-3
AGSLGGTSGSLVHNEQF	TRBV11-3	TRBJ2-1
AGRGGQGKITDTQY	TRBV4-1	TRBJ2-3
ASSSRTGSVSPYEQY	TRBV11-2	TRBJ2-7
ASSSPEGLGAYEQY	TRBV7-8	TRBJ2-7
ASSLVDRDTQY	TRBV6-6	TRBJ2-3
ANSRGTWDEQF	TRBV14	TRBJ2-1